This is a list of T cell receptor beta chains from one sample in a study of regulatory T cells in long-lasting Graves disease. A single record per CDR3 protein comes from TCRdb applying MiXCR to the multiplex PCR reads. The sample lists about 340,000 distinct CDR3 sequences; roughly 21% were seen once. The sample here was peripheral blood mononuclear cells (PBMCs), taken when the disease was refractory, from a patient treated with antithyroid drugs. The receptor source for this set is a female donor with Graves disease. CDR3s include the opening cysteine and the closing phenylalanine or tryptophan. The D gene is left open where the match is weak. The size entry is marked missing in some rows and otherwise reads once, few, many or a size class.

>TRBV11-2|-|TRBJ2-7|many
CASSPYLQESEYEQYF
TGTGCCAGCAGCCCATACCTTCAGGAGTCTGAGTACGAGCAGTACTTC
>TRBV12-3/TRBV12-4|TRBD2|TRBJ2-3|few
CASSLGGGARTQYF
TGTGCCAGCAGTTTAGGCGGGGGGGCCCGTACGCAGTATTTT
>TRBV19|TRBD1|TRBJ1-2|few
CASTNWDRGTYGYTF
TGTGCCAGTACCAACTGGGACAGGGGGACCTATGGCTACACCTTC
>TRBV28|-|TRBJ1-5|many
CASSFALPSNQPQHF
TGTGCCAGCAGTTTCGCTTTACCTTCCAATCAGCCCCAGCATTTT
>TRBV6-1|-|TRBJ2-6|few
CASSEEARSGANVLTF
TGTGCCAGCAGTGAAGAAGCGCGATCTGGGGCCAACGTCCTGACTTTC
>TRBV4-3|TRBD1|TRBJ1-6|few
CASSQDRRGNSPLHF
TGCGCCAGCAGCCAAGACCGCAGGGGGAATTCACCCCTCCACTTT
>TRBV28|-|TRBJ2-7|many
CASSDRLRYEQYF
TGTGCCAGCAGCGACCGATTACGGTACGAGCAGTACTTC
>TRBV5-1|TRBD2|TRBJ2-1|-
CASSWTSGEYNEQFF
TGCGCCAGCAGCTGGACTAGCGGGGAGTACAATGAGCAGTTCTTC
>TRBV24-1|-|TRBJ2-5|many
CATSAGGETQYF
TGTGCCACCAGTGCGGGCGGAGAGACCCAGTACTTC
>TRBV19|-|TRBJ2-2|-
CASSMVRGRGTGELFF
TGTGCCAGTAGTATGGTTAGGGGGAGGGGCACCGGGGAGCTGTTTTTT
>TRBV27|TRBD1|TRBJ2-1|few
CASSRTGGAFVEQFF
TGTGCCAGCAGTCGCACAGGGGGCGCATTTGTTGAGCAGTTCTTC
>TRBV6-5|-|TRBJ2-2|-
CASGSFRRSRTGELFF
TGTGCCAGCGGTTCGTTTAGACGGTCGAGGACCGGGGAGCTGTTTTTT
>TRBV2|-|TRBJ2-3|-
CASRAVTSSTGPTDTQYF
TGTGCCAGCAGGGCGGTGACTTCTTCGACGGGACCCACAGATACGCAGTATTTT
>TRBV3-1|-|TRBJ2-5|-
CASSRKATRLGETQYF
TGTGCCAGCAGCCGGAAGGCTACCCGACTCGGAGAGACCCAGTACTTC
>TRBV6-2/TRBV6-3|-|TRBJ1-5|few
CASSYKNRDQPQHF
TGTGCCAGCAGTTACAAAAACAGGGATCAGCCCCAGCATTTT
>TRBV12-3/TRBV12-4|TRBD2|TRBJ2-2|-
CASSLQSTSGFNTGELFF
TGTGCCAGCAGTTTGCAGTCGACTAGCGGGTTTAACACCGGGGAGCTGTTTTTT
>TRBV9|-|TRBJ1-4|many
CASSVGGASNEKLFF
TGTGCCAGCAGCGTAGGGGGAGCGTCTAATGAAAAACTGTTTTTT
>TRBV7-6|-|TRBJ2-5|-
CASSLVFTGFQETQYF
TGTGCCAGCAGCTTAGTTTTCACAGGGTTCCAAGAGACCCAGTACTTC
>TRBV12-3/TRBV12-4|TRBD1|TRBJ1-5|many
CASSSKLTGTGGIQPQHF
TGTGCCAGCAGTTCAAAGCTTACCGGGACAGGGGGAATTCAGCCCCAGCATTTT
>TRBV11-2|-|TRBJ2-3|-
CASNPVASPSTDTQYF
TGTGCCAGCAATCCCGTGGCTTCTCCTAGCACAGATACGCAGTATTTT
>TRBV28|TRBD1|TRBJ2-2|-
CASSLGGQGPTGELFF
TGTGCCAGCAGCCTCGGGGGACAGGGCCCCACCGGGGAGCTGTTTTTT
>TRBV2|-|TRBJ2-7|many
CAGATTPYEQYF
TGTGCCGGGGCGACTACTCCTTACGAGCAGTACTTC
>TRBV9|-|TRBJ2-2|-
CASNKGGLRTGELFF
TGTGCCAGCAACAAAGGGGGTCTTAGGACCGGGGAGCTGTTTTTT
>TRBV19|TRBD1|TRBJ2-5|few
CATSTGQGLQETQYF
TGTGCCACCAGTACCGGACAGGGGTTACAAGAGACCCAGTACTTC
>TRBV5-4|-|TRBJ1-2|few
CASSLVSGRNYGYTF
TGTGCCAGCAGCTTGGTGTCAGGGCGAAACTATGGCTACACCTTC
>TRBV7-9|TRBD1|TRBJ2-5|many
CASSYRGDREKETQYF
TGTGCCAGCAGCTACCGTGGGGACAGGGAGAAAGAGACCCAGTACTTC
>TRBV11-3|-|TRBJ1-6|-
CASSPEDSLGHNSPLHF
TGTGCCAGCAGCCCCGAGGACAGTTTGGGGCATAATTCACCCCTCCACTTT
>TRBV11-2|-|TRBJ1-4|-
CASSLTLRGGLEKLFF
TGTGCCAGCAGCTTAACACTGAGGGGGGGATTGGAAAAACTGTTTTTT
>TRBV5-1|-|TRBJ1-6|-
CASSVDGGRSYNSPLHF
TGCGCCAGCAGCGTGGACGGGGGGAGATCCTATAATTCACCCCTCCACTTT
>TRBV5-1|-|TRBJ1-5|few
CASSLVGSQPQHF
TGCGCCAGCAGCTTGGTCGGTTCTCAGCCCCAGCATTTT
>TRBV11-2|-|TRBJ1-5|-
CAGSSLTGHQPQHF
TGTGCCGGCAGCTCCTTGACAGGACATCAGCCCCAGCATTTT
>TRBV12-3/TRBV12-4|-|TRBJ2-7|many
CASSRAGREQYF
TGTGCCAGCAGCCGAGCAGGGCGCGAGCAGTACTTC
>TRBV7-2|TRBD2|TRBJ2-3|-
CASSFTSGGGTDTQYF
TGTGCCAGCAGCTTTACTAGCGGGGGGGGCACAGATACGCAGTATTTT
>TRBV7-2|TRBD1|TRBJ1-3|few
CASSFAGGSGNTIYF
TGTGCCAGCAGCTTCGCAGGGGGCAGTGGAAACACCATATATTTT
>TRBV10-3|TRBD2|TRBJ2-2|-
CAIRGTSGAGELFF
TGTGCCATCAGGGGGACTAGCGGGGCCGGGGAGCTGTTTTTT
>TRBV15|TRBD2|TRBJ2-3|-
CATSRDSVAGTQYF
TGTGCCACCAGCAGAGATTCGGTAGCGGGGACGCAGTATTTT
>TRBV5-6|-|TRBJ1-6|many
CASSLPDINSPLHF
TGTGCCAGCAGCTTGCCAGACATAAATTCACCCCTCCACTTT
>TRBV3-1|TRBD1|TRBJ2-3|few
CASSRGADRGLHTDTQYF
TGTGCCAGCAGCCGAGGGGCGGACAGGGGGCTTCACACAGATACGCAGTATTTT
>TRBV20-1|-|TRBJ1-5|many
CSAVVRGNQPQHF
TGCAGTGCTGTCGTAAGGGGCAATCAGCCCCAGCATTTT
>TRBV5-1|-|TRBJ1-1|many
CASSLWMNTEAFF
TGCGCCAGCAGCTTATGGATGAACACTGAAGCTTTCTTT
>TRBV5-1|TRBD1|TRBJ1-2|-
CASRESQGFQDGYTF
TGCGCCAGCAGGGAGTCACAGGGGTTCCAGGATGGCTACACCTTC